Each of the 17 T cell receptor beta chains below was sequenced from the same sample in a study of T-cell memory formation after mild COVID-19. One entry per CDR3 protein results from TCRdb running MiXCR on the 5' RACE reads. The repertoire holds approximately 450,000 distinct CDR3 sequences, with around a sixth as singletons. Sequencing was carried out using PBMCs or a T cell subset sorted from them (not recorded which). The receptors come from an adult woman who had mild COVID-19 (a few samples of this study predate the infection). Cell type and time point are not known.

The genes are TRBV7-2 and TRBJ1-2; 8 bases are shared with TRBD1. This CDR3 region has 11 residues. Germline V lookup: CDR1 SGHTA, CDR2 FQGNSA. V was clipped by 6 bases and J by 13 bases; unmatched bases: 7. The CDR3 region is CASRLDRAGTF. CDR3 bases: TGTGCCAGCAGATTGGACAGGGCGGGCACCTTC.

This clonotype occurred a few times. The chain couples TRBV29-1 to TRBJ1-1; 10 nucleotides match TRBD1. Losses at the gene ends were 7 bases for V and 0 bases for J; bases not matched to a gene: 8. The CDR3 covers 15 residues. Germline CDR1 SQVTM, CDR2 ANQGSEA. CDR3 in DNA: TGCAGCGCGGGACAGGGGATGGGGGTGAACACTGAAGCTTTCTTT. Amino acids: CSAGQGMGVNTEAFF.

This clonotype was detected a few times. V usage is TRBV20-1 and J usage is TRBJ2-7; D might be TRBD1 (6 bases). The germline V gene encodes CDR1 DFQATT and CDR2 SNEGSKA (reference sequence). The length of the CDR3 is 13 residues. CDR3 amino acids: CSRNRDNSYEQYF. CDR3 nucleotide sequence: TGCAGCCGTAATAGGGACAACTCCTACGAGCAGTACTTC.

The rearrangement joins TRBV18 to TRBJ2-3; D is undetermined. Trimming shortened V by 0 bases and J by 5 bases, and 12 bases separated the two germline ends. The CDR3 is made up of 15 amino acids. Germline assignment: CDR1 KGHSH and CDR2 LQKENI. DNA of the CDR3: TGTGCCAGCTCACCACCGGGTAGGGCCAGAGATACGCAGTATTTT. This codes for CASSPPGRARDTQYF.

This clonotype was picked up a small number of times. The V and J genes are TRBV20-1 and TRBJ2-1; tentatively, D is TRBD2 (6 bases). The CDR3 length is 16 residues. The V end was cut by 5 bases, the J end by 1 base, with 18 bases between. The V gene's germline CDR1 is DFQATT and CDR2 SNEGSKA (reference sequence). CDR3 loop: CSARSFSGDSYNEQFF. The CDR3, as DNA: TGCAGTGCTCGTTCCTTTTCGGGGGATTCCTACAATGAGCAGTTCTTC.

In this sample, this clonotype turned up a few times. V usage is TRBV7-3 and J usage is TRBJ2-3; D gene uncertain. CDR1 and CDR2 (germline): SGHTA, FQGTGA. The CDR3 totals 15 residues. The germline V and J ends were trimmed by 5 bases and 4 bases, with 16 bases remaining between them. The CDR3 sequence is CASSLIRIEADTQYF. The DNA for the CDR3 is TGTGCCAGCAGCCTCATACGGATTGAGGCAGATACGCAGTATTTT.

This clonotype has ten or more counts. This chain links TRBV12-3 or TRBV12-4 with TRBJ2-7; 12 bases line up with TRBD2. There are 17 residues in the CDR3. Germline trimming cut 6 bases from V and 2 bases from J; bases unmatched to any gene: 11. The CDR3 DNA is TGTGCCAGCAGCCCAAGGACTAGCGGGATTATCACCTACGAGCAGTACTTC. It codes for CASSPRTSGIITYEQYF.

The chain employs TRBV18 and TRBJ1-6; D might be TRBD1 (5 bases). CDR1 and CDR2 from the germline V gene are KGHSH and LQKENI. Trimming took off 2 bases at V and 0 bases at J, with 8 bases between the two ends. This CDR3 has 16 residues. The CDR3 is CASSPGGISYNSPLHF. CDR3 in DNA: TGTGCCAGCTCACCAGGGGGGATCTCCTATAATTCACCCCTCCACTTT.

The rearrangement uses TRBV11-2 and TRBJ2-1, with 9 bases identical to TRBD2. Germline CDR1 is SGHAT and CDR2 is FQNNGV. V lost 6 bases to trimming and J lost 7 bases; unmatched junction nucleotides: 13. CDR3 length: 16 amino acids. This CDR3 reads CASRPPGSGRQNEQFF. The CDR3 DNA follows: TGTGCCAGCAGACCGCCGGGAAGCGGGAGGCAGAATGAGCAGTTCTTC.

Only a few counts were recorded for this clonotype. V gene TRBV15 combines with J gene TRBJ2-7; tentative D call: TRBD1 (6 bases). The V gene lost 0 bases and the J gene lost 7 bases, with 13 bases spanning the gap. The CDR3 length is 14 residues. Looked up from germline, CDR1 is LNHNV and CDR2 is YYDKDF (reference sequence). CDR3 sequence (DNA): TGTGCCACCAGCAGAGACTACAGGGCGCGGGAGCAGTACTTC. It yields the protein CATSRDYRAREQYF.

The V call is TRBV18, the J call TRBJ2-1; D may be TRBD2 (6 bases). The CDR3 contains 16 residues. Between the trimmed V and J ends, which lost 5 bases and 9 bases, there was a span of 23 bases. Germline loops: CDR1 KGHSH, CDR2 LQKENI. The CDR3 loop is CASSRGLGSRDAEQFF. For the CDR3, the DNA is TGTGCCAGCTCAAGGGGCCTGGGTTCGCGGGACGCTGAGCAGTTCTTC.

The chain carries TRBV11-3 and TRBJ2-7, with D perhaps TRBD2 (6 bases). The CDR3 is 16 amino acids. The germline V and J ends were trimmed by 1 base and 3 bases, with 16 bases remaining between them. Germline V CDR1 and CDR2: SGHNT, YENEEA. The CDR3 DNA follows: TGTGCCAGCAGCTTAGGGGTCGGGACTCCCCTCTACGAGCAGTACTTC. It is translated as CASSLGVGTPLYEQYF.

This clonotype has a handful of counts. CDR3 sequence (DNA): TGTGCCAGCAGGGGGGACTTCCCTAGGGAGCTGTTTTTT. Amino acid sequence: CASRGDFPRELFF. The chain recombines TRBV6-5 with TRBJ2-2; a possible D gene is TRBD2 (6 bases). Trimming pared 6 bases from V and 9 bases from J, leaving 14 bases between. The germline CDR1 and CDR2 sequences are MNHEY and SVGAGI. This CDR3 contains 13 residues.

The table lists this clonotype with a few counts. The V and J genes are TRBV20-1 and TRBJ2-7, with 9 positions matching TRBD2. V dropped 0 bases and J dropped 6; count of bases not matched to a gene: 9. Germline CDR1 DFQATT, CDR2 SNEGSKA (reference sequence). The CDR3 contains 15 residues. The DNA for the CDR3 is TGCAGTGCTAGAGATATGTCTAGCGGGACGTTCGAGCAGTACTTC. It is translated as CSARDMSSGTFEQYF.

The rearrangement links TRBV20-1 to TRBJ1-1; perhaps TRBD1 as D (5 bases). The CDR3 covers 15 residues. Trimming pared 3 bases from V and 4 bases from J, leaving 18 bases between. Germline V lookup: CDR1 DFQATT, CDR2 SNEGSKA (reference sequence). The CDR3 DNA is TGCAGTGCTAGTGTGGGGACCGCCGGTGTCACTGAAGCTTTCTTT. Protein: CSASVGTAGVTEAFF.

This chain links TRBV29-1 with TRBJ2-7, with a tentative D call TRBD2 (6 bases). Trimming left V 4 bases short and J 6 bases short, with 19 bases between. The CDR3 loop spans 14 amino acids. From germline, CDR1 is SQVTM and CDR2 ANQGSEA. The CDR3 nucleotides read TGCAGCGTTGTTAGAGGACGGGTCGGGGGCGAGCAGTACTTC. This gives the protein CSVVRGRVGGEQYF.

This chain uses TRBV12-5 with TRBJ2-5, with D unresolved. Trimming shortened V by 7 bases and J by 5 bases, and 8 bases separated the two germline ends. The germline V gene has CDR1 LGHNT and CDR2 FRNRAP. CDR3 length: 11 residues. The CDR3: CASASEETQYF. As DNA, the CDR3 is TGTGCTAGTGCAAGCGAGGAGACCCAGTACTTC. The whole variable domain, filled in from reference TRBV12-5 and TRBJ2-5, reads DARVTQTPRHKVTEMGQEVTMRCQPILGHNTVFWYRQTMMQGLELLAYFRNRAPLDDSGMPKDRFSAEMPDATLATLKIQPSEPRDSAVYFCASASEETQYFGPGTRLLVL.